This TCR beta chain is drawn from a study of tumor-infiltrating lymphocytes in primary liver carcinoma. Study overall: Enrolled patients were male and female, aged 30 to 69 years.

Starting material of 400 to 600 ng total RNA yielded TCR beta cDNA via a constant-region primer. Three nested multiplex PCR rounds of slightly modified ARM-PCR generated TCR beta libraries. Via MiXCR, TCRdb re-called the multiplex PCR reads, giving one row per CDR3 protein. This sample has around 81,000 distinct CDR3 sequences; roughly two thirds occur once, and the top ten carry roughly an eighth. Points on this clonotype: Relative to the germline gene, one junction end is altered; a read error may explain this.

Between about 18 and 33 mg of unsorted bulk tissue served as the source from which RNA and DNA were co-extracted. Patients carried chronic HBV infection without prior treatment. The sample consisted of liver tumor tissue from sampling region 4. Subset reported: tumor region T4, right-lateral pole. The source of this sequence is an older woman with primary liver carcinoma and hepatitis B virus infection.

CDR3 in amino acids: CTVEALGRVGLNTDKQYF. CDR3 DNA: TGCACCGTTGAAGCGTTGGGCAGGGTGGGGCTTAACACAGATAAGCAGTATTTT. The gene calls are TRBV29-1 and TRBJ2-3, with D possibly being TRBD1 (5 bases). Germline V CDR1 and CDR2: SQVTM, ANQGSEA. The CDR3 totals 18 residues.